This TCR beta chain appears in the sequencing data of a study of beta chain features in type 1 diabetes. This clone has a handful of counts. Its antigen is unknown. Study results and caveats: In every one of the four CD4+ subsets, TCRB CDR3s were moderately but significantly shorter in Type 1 diabetes patients. The naive, central memory and Treg TCRB repertoires showed an apparent similarity that was greater among patients than among healthy donors.

The CDR3 totals 15 residues. CDR1 is SEHNR, CDR2 FQNEAQ, per germline (reference sequence). V gave up 1 base and J gave up 1 base, with 9 bases separating them. The isolated RNA, all of it, was reverse transcribed, so expressed TCRB transcripts were what got sequenced. TCRdb's table, derived via immunoSEQ multiplex PCR, lists solely in-frame clones and lacks some. The sample contains about 700,000 clones, under 15% of which appear only once. The sample was naive CD4+ T cells from blood. The origin of this receptor is a man aged 18 to 30 with type 1 diabetes. V is TRBV7-9 and J is TRBJ2-3; D uncertain. Here the CDR3 DNA reads TGTGCCAGCAGCTTAGGGGTGTTGGGCACAGATACGCAGTATTTT. It specifies CASSLGVLGTDTQYF.